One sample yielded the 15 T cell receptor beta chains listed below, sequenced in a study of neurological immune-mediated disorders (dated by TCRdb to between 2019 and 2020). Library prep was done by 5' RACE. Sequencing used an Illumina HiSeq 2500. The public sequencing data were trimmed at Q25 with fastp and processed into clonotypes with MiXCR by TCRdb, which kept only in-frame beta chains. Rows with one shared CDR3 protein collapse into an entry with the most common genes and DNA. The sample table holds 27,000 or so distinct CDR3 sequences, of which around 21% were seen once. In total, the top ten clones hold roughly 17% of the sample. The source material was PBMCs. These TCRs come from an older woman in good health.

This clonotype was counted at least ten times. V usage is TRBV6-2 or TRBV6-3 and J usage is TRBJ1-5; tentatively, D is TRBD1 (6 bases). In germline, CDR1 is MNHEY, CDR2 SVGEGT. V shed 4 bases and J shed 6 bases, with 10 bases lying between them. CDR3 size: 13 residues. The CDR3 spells CASSFSGAQPQHF. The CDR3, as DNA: TGTGCCAGCAGTTTCTCAGGGGCTCAGCCCCAGCATTTT.

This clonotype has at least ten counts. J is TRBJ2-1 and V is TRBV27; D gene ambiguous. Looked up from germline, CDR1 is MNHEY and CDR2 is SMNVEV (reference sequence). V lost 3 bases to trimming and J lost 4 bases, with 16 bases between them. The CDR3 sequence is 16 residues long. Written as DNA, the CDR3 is TGTGCCAGCAGTTTGGGTCCAACTCTAGTGTACAATGAGCAGTTCTTC. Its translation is CASSLGPTLVYNEQFF.

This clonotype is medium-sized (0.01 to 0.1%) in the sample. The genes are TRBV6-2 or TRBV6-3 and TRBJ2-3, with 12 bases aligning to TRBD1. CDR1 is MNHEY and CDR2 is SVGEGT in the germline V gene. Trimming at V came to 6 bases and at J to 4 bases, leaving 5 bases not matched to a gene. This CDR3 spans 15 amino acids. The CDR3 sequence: CASSRGQGAADTQYF. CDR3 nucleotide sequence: TGTGCCAGCAGCCGGGGACAGGGGGCTGCAGATACGCAGTATTTT.

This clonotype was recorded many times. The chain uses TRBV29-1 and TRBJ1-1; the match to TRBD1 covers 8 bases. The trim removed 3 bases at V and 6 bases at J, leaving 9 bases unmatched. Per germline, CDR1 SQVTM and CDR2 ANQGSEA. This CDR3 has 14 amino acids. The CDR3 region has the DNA TGCAGCGTTGACGGACAGGGAATCAACGCTGAAGCTTTCTTT. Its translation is CSVDGQGINAEAFF.

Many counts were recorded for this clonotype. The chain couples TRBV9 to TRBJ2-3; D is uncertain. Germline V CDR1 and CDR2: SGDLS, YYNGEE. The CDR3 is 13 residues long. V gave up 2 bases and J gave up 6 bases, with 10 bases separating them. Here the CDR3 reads CASSVGFKDTQYF. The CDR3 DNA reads TGTGCCAGCAGCGTTGGATTCAAGGATACGCAGTATTTT.

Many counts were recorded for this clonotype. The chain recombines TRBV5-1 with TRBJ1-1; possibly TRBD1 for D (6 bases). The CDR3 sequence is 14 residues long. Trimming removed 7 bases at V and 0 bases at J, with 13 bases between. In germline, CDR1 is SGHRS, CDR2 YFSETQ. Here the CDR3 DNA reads TGCGCCAGCGCTCAGACAGGAGTGAACACTGAAGCTTTCTTT. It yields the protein CASAQTGVNTEAFF.

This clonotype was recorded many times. For the CDR3, the DNA is TGTGCCAGCAGCTACGGACAGAATCAGCCCCAGCATTTT. Translation gives CASSYGQNQPQHF. This rearrangement joins TRBV7-2 to TRBJ1-5; the D gene is possibly TRBD1 (6 bases). CDR3 length: 13 residues. Between the trimmed V and J ends, which lost 4 bases and 4 bases, there was a span of 8 bases. Per germline, CDR1 SGHTA and CDR2 FQGNSA.

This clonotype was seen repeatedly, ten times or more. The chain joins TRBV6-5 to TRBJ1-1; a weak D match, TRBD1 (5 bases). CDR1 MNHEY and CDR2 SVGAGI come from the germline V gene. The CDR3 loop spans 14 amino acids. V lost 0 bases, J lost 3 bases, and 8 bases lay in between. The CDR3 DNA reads TGTGCCAGCAGTTACTCTGGGGGGGACACTGAAGCTTTCTTT. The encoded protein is CASSYSGGDTEAFF.

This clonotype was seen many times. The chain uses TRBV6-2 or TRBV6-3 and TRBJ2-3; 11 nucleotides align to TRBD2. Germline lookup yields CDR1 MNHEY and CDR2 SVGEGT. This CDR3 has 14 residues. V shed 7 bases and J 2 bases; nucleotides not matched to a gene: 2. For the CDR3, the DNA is TGTGCCAGCACTAGCGGGAGGACCACAGATACGCAGTATTTT. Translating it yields CASTSGRTTDTQYF.

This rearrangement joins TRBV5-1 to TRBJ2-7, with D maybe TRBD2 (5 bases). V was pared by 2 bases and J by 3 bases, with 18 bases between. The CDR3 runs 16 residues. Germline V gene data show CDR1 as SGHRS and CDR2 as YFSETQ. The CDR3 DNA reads TGCGCCAGCAGCTTAACTCCGGAGGCAGGCTACTACGAGCAGTACTTC. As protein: CASSLTPEAGYYEQYF.

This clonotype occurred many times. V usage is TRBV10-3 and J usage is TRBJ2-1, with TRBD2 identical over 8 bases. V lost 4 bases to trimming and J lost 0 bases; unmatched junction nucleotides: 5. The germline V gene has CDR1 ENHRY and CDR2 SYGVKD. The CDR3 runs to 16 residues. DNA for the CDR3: TGTGCCATCAGTGGTCTTGCGGGAGGCTCCTACAATGAGCAGTTCTTC. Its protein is CAISGLAGGSYNEQFF.

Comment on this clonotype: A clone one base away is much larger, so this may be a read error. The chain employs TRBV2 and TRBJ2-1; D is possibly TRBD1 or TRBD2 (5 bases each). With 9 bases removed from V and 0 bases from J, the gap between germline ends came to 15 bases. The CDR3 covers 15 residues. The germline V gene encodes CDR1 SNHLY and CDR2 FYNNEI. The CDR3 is CASDWDGHSYNEQFF. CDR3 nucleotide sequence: TGTGCCAGTGACTGGGACGGCCACTCCTACAATGAGCAGTTCTTC.

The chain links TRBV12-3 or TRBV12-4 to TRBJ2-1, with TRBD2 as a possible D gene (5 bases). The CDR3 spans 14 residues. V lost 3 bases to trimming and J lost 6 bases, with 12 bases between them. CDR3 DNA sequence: TGTGCCAGCAGTTTTACGGGGATAGGCAATGAGCAGTTCTTC. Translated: CASSFTGIGNEQFF.

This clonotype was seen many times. CDR3 in amino acids: CASSPPRGPEAFF. The CDR3 DNA reads as TGTGCCAGCAGTCCCCCAAGGGGCCCTGAAGCTTTCTTT. The rearrangement links TRBV7-2 to TRBJ1-1; perhaps TRBD1 as D (5 bases). V lost 6 bases and J lost 6, with 14 bases in between. Germline V gene data show CDR1 as SGHTA and CDR2 as FQGNSA. This CDR3 spans 13 amino acids. Filled out from reference TRBV7-2 and TRBJ1-1, the complete variable domain reads GAGVSQSPSNKVTEKGKDVELRCDPISGHTALYWYRQSLGQGLEFLIYFQGNSAPDKSGLPSDRFSAERTGGSVSTLTIQRTQQEDSAVYLCASSPPRGPEAFFGQGTRLTVV.

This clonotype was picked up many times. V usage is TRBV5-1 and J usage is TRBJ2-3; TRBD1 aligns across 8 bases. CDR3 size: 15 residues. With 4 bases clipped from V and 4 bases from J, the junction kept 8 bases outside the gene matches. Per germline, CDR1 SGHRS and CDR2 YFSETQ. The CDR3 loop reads CASSRRRGQSDTQYF. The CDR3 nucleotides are TGCGCCAGCAGCAGACGCAGGGGGCAGTCAGATACGCAGTATTTT.